The clone carrying this TCR beta chain was seen only a few times. What it binds is unknown. Using immunoSEQ multiplex PCR, the repertoire was profiled, and TCRdb retains in-frame clones only, with some absent. The table lists 55,000 to 70,000 clones, 90% to 95% of them singletons, with about 2.2% in the top ten. These data are taken from a study of cytomegalovirus exposure and HLA in healthy donors. Overall study results and limits: The study listed around 150 cytomegalovirus-associated TCR beta chains. Whilst most TCR sequences proved rare, a subset of public TCRs occurred across many donors. Subsequent analysis of the approximately 110 validation repertoires found a tendency for first-cohort TCR clusters to co-occur.

The CDR3 totals 13 residues. The V and J ends lost 5 bases and 8 bases respectively, with 15 bases between them. Germline V gives CDR1 SGHTA, CDR2 FQGTGA. This receptor was taken from a woman aged 25 to 39 in good health and CMV-seronegative. This chain connects TRBV7-3 to TRBJ1-2; perhaps TRBD1 as D (6 bases). Material: PBMCs. For the CDR3, the DNA is TGTGCCAGCAGCGGGGGCGATGTGGAAGGCTACACCTTC. Residues: CASSGGDVEGYTF. Combining the CDR3 with reference TRBV7-3 and TRBJ1-2 gives the whole variable domain GAGVSQTPSNKVTEKGKYVELRCDPISGHTALYWYRQSLGQGPEFLIYFQGTGAADDSGLPNDRFFAVRPEGSVSTLKIQRTERGDSAVYLCASSGGDVEGYTFGSGTRLTVV.